This TCR beta chain was identified during a study of cytomegalovirus exposure and HLA in healthy donors. Findings and limits, study-wide: With further analysis later on, most CMV-associated TCR beta chains appeared HLA-restricted.

PCR involved 60 Vbeta and 13 Jbeta primers. Assay used: immunoSEQ multiplex PCR; TCRdb lists only in-frame clones, some missing. Of some 120,000 clones listed, approximately 85% are singletons. The CDR3 loop spans 16 amino acids. Looked up from germline, CDR1 is SEHNR and CDR2 is FQNEAQ (reference sequence). V was pared by 0 bases and J by 8 bases, with 12 bases of the junction left unmatched. In regard to this clone: Its antigen is not known.

This receptor was obtained from a woman in her thirties in good health and CMV-seropositive. The V and J genes are TRBV7-9 and TRBJ1-2; 7 nucleotides agree with TRBD1. Sequencing was done on a sample of PBMCs. DNA of the CDR3: TGTGCCAGCAGCTTAGCCGGGTCCGGCCGACAGGGAGGCTACACCTTC. It yields the protein CASSLAGSGRQGGYTF. Full variable domain (outside the CDR3, taken from reference TRBV7-9 and TRBJ1-2): DTGVSQNPRHKITKRGQNVTFRCDPISEHNRLYWYRQTLGQGPEFLTYFQNEAQLEKSRLLSDRFSAERPKGSFSTLEIQRTEQGDSAMYLCASSLAGSGRQGGYTFGSGTRLTVV.